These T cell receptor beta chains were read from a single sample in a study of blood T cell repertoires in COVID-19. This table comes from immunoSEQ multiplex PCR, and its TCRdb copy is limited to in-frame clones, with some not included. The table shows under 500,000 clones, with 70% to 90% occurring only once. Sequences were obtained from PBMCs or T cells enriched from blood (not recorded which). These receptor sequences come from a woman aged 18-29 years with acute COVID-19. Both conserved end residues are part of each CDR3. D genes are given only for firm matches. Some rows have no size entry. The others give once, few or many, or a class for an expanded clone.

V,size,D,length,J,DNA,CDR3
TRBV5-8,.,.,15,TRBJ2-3,TGTGCCAGCAGCTTCGGGGAACAGGGGACTTATACGCAGTATTTT,CASSFGEQGTYTQYF
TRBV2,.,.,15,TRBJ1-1,TGTGCCAGCATGGGGCCCGGGCAGATGAACACTGAAGCTTTCTTT,CASMGPGQMNTEAFF
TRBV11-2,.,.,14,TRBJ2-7,TGTGCCAGCAGCCCAGGGACAAACTCCTACGAGCAGTACTTC,CASSPGTNSYEQYF
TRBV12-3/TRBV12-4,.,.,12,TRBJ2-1,TGTGCCAGCAGTTTTACGGGGCGGGGCGAGTTCTTC,CASSFTGRGEFF
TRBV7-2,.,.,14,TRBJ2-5,TGTGCCAGCACCCCAGCACTAGGATTGAAGACCCAGTACTTC,CASTPALGLKTQYF
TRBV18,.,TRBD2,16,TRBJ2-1,TGTGCCAGCTCACCACCTAGGACTAGCGGTTACAATGAGCAGTTCTTC,CASSPPRTSGYNEQFF
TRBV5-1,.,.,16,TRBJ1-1,TGCGCCAGCAGCCTTGCACACCTTACAGGGTTAGCAGAAGCTTTCTTT,CASSLAHLTGLAEAFF
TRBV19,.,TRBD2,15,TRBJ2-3,TGTGCCAGTAGCACAGCGGGGACTAGCACAGATACGCAGTATTTT,CASSTAGTSTDTQYF
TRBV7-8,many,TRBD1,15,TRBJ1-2,TGTGCCAGCAGCCCCAGGGGGGCAGGGACTTATGGCTACACCTTC,CASSPRGAGTYGYTF
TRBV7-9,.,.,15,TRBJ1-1,TGTGCCAGCAGCTTAGGCTTTTCGCAGGGCACTGAAGCTTTCTTT,CASSLGFSQGTEAFF
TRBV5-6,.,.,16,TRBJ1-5,TGTGCCAGCAGCCTTAAACAGGAATTTGGTGGTCAGCCCCAGCATTTT,CASSLKQEFGGQPQHF
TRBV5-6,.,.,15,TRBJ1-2,TGTGCCAGCAGCTTTGGCGGAGGAGGGCGAGGTGGCTACACCTTC,CASSFGGGGRGGYTF
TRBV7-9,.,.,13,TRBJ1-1,TGTGCCAGCAGCCCCCTCGGGAACACTGAAGCTTTCTTT,CASSPLGNTEAFF
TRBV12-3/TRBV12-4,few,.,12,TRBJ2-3,TGTGCCAGCAGGGGAGCGGGAGATACGCAGTATTTT,CASRGAGDTQYF
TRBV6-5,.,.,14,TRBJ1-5,TGTGCCAGCAGATTTTACAGGGGCAATCAGCCCCAGCATTTT,CASRFYRGNQPQHF
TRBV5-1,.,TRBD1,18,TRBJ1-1,TGCGCCAGCAGCCGAGGACAGGGGGCGTTTTTAGGTAACACTGAAGCTTTCTTT,CASSRGQGAFLGNTEAFF
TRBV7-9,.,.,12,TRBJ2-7,TGTGCCAGCAGCTCCCGGGACTACGAGCAGTACTTC,CASSSRDYEQYF
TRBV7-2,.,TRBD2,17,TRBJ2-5,TGTGCCAGCAGCTCCCGCCGACTAGCGGGAGGCCAAGAGACCCAGTACTTC,CASSSRRLAGGQETQYF
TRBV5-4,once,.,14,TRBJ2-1,TGTGCCAGCAGCTTGGTGGGGGGGCCAAATGAGCAGTTCTTC,CASSLVGGPNEQFF
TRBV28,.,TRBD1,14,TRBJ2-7,TGTGCCAGCAGTTCTCCGGGACAGACACCACAGCAGTACTTC,CASSSPGQTPQQYF
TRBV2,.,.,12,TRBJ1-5,TGTGCCAGCGCGGACTCGGGTGAGCCCCAGCATTTT,CASADSGEPQHF
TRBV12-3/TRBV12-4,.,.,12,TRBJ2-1,TGTGCCAGCAGTCGGGGCGGGGCTGAGCAGTTCTTC,CASSRGGAEQFF
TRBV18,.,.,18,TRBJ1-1,TGTGCCAGCTCACCACAATTAATAGGGAGGGAGATGAACACTGAAGCTTTCTTT,CASSPQLIGREMNTEAFF
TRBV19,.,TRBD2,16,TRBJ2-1,TGTGCCAGTAGTGTACAACTAGCGGGGGGGCATGATGAGCAGTTCTTC,CASSVQLAGGHDEQFF
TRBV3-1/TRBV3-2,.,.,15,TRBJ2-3,TGTGCCAGCAGTCAAGGCGAGGCCCTCACAGATACGCAGTATTTT,CASSQGEALTDTQYF
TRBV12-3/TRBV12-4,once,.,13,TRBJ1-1,TGTGCCAGCAGTTTAAGGGGGAACACTGAAGCTTTCTTT,CASSLRGNTEAFF
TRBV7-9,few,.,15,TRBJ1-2,TGTGCCAGCAGCCATGGGGAGGGCGAGATTCGTGGCTACACCTTC,CASSHGEGEIRGYTF
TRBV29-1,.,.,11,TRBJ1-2,TGCAGCGTGGGGGACACTCGAGGCTACACCTTC,CSVGDTRGYTF
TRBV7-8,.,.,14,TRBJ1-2,TGTGCCAGCAGCCGAGCCGGACATACAGGGGGCTACACCTTC,CASSRAGHTGGYTF
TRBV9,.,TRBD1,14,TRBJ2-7,TGTGCCAGCAGCTCAGGGACAGGGGCCTACGAGCAGTACTTC,CASSSGTGAYEQYF
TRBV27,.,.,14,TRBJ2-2,TGTGCCAGCAGTTTATTAGCGCTCACCGGGGAGCTGTTTTTT,CASSLLALTGELFF
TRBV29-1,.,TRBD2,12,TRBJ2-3,TGCAGCGTGATGTTAGCGGGAGAGACGCAGTATTTT,CSVMLAGETQYF
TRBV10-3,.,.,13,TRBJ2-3,TGTGCCATCACACAGGGTGTCACAGATACGCAGTATTTT,CAITQGVTDTQYF
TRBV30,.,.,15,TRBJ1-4,TGTGCCTGGACCCGGGACTCCCCGTCAGTAGAAAAACTGTTTTTT,CAWTRDSPSVEKLFF
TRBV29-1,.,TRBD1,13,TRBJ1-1,TGCAGCGTTGAAGGGACAGGGAACACTGAAGCTTTCTTT,CSVEGTGNTEAFF
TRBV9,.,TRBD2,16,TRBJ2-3,TGTGCCAGCAGCGTAGGTCTGGCGGGAGAGATAGATACGCAGTATTTT,CASSVGLAGEIDTQYF
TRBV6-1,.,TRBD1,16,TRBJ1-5,TGTGCCAGCAGTGAAACATCAGGGGGAGGTAATCAGCCCCAGCATTTT,CASSETSGGGNQPQHF
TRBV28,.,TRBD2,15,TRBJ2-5,TGTGCCAGCAGTTTAAGAGCGGGAGTTCAAGAGACCCAGTACTTC,CASSLRAGVQETQYF
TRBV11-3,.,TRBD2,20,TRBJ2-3,TGTGCCAGCAGCTCCAAGCGGACTAGCGGGAGCCCTACCTTCACAGATACGCAGTATTTT,CASSSKRTSGSPTFTDTQYF
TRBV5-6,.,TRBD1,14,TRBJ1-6,TGTGCCAGCAGCTTAGACAGGGGGCTGAAATCCCTCCACTTT,CASSLDRGLKSLHF
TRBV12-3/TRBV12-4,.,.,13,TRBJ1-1,TGTGCCAGCAGTTCCTCTTTGAACACTGAAGCTTTCTTT,CASSSSLNTEAFF
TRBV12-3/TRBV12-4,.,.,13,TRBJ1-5,TGTGCCAGCAGTCAAGCTCCAGCGCAGCCCCAGCATTTT,CASSQAPAQPQHF
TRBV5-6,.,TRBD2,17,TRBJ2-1,TGTGCCAGCAGCCCTGGGACTAGCGCGGCGCTTTACAATGAGCAGTTCTTC,CASSPGTSAALYNEQFF
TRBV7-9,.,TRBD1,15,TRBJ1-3,TGTGCCAGCAGTAGGGCAGGGGGCACTGGAAACACCATATATTTT,CASSRAGGTGNTIYF
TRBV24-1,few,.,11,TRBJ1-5,TGTGCCACCGGCGCGGATCAGCCCCAGCATTTT,CATGADQPQHF
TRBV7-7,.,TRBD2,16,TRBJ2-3,TGTGCTAGCAGCCCGGGACTAGCGGGGGGATCAGATACGCAGTATTTT,CASSPGLAGGSDTQYF
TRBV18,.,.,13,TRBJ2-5,TGTGCCAGCTCACCACCGTCAAAAGAGACCCAGTACTTC,CASSPPSKETQYF
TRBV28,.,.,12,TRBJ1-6,TGTGCCAGTCAACGTCCGGGTTCACCCCTCCACTTT,CASQRPGSPLHF
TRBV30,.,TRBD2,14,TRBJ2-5,TGTGCCTGGAGTGTGATTGGCGGGAGAGAGACCCAGTACTTC,CAWSVIGGRETQYF
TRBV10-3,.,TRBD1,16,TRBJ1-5,TGTGCCATCAGTGAGTACCCCGACAGGGCCAATCAGCCCCAGCATTTT,CAISEYPDRANQPQHF
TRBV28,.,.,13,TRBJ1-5,TGTGCCAGCAGTTTTTTACTCGGGCAGCCCCAGCATTTT,CASSFLLGQPQHF
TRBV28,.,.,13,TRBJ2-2,TGTGCCGGGGCAAGGGAGAACACCGGGGAGCTGTTTTTT,CAGARENTGELFF
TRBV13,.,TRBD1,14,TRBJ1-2,TGTGCCAGCAGCTCGAGGACAGGGGCCTATGGCTACACCTTC,CASSSRTGAYGYTF
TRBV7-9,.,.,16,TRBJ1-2,TGTGCCAGCAGCTTAGCCCAGACTCATTTTAACTATGGCTACACCTTC,CASSLAQTHFNYGYTF
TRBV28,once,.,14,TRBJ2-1,TGTGCCACAGCACCCCAGGCCTTCTTTAATGAGCAGTTCTTC,CATAPQAFFNEQFF
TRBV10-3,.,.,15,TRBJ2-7,TGTGCCATCAGTGAGTCGTCGCAGGCATACTACGAGCAGTACTTC,CAISESSQAYYEQYF
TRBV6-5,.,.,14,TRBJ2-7,TGTGCCAGCACCGGACTCAGAGGGCCTTACGAGCAGTACTTC,CASTGLRGPYEQYF